The TCR beta chain under discussion was sequenced for a study of early T cells in non-severe SARS-CoV-2 infection. Broader study findings: VDJdb matching, biased toward anti-spike CD8 responses, missed private and CD4 specificities.

Attached unique molecular identifiers marked individual cDNA molecules. TCRdb reprocessed the 5' RACE reads via MiXCR and lists one record per CDR3 protein. This sample yields over 30,000 distinct CDR3 sequences, of which about 5.2% are seen a single time; roughly 6.2% belongs to the top ten. This clonotype has at least ten counts. Its antigen is still unknown. In germline, CDR1 is MNHEY, CDR2 SVGAGI. The junction had 11 bases not matched to a gene; V was cut back by 6 bases and J by 0 bases. The CDR3 runs 17 residues. The sequence came from an adult who was a healthcare worker with PCR-confirmed SARS-CoV-2 infection or an uninfected control (not recorded which). The source was whole blood, collected at baseline. This sequence joins TRBV6-5 and TRBJ1-5; TRBD1 matches 7 bases. The CDR3, as DNA: TGTGCCAGCAGCAGCCGGGACAGACTACTTAGCAATCAGCCCCAGCATTTT. It translates to CASSSRDRLLSNQPQHF.